This is a list of T cell receptor beta chains from one sample in a study of control samples from healthy donors and cancer patients. Data came from immunoSEQ multiplex PCR; TCRdb stores just in-frame clones and leaves some out. Of some 130,000 clones listed, approximately 92% are singletons. The sample taken for sequencing was blood. All receptors derive from a man in his forties or fifties in good health. Both conserved end residues are part of each CDR3. A D gene is named only where the DNA matches it firmly. Where a row states a size, it is once, few, many or the class of an expanded clone; other rows omit it.

.	TRBV2	14	.	TRBJ1-3	CASSEDLIRNTIYF	TGTGCCAGCAGTGAAGACCTTATCCGAAACACCATATATTTT
.	TRBV24-1	11	.	TRBJ2-2	CATSVAGELFF	TGTGCCACCAGTGTTGCCGGGGAGCTGTTTTTT
.	TRBV7-7	15	.	TRBJ2-1	CATTPRGPLDNEQFF	TGTGCTACAACCCCTCGGGGGCCCCTTGATAATGAGCAGTTCTTC
once	TRBV2	18	.	TRBJ1-6	CASSSLKGRSSYNSPLHF	TGTGCCAGCAGTTCGCTTAAAGGAAGGAGCTCCTATAATTCACCCCTCCACTTT
.	TRBV15	15	.	TRBJ1-4	CATSRGHATNEKLFF	TGTGCCACCAGCAGAGGCCATGCAACTAATGAAAAACTGTTTTTT
.	TRBV27	15	.	TRBJ2-7	CASSLWGLTGVEQYF	TGTGCCAGCAGTTTATGGGGGCTAACCGGGGTAGAGCAGTACTTC
.	TRBV3-1/TRBV3-2	17	TRBD2	TRBJ2-1	CASSQDLGLAGYNEQFF	TGTGCCAGCAGCCAAGATTTGGGGCTAGCGGGGTACAATGAGCAGTTCTTC
.	TRBV19	15	.	TRBJ1-1	CASSNFWGLNTEAFF	TGTGCCAGTAGTAATTTCTGGGGCCTGAACACTGAAGCTTTCTTT
.	TRBV30	13	TRBD2	TRBJ2-7	CACTRGEAYEQYF	TGTGCCTGCACCCGGGGGGAAGCCTACGAGCAGTACTTC
.	TRBV9	15	TRBD1	TRBJ1-4	CASSAGQGNNEKLFF	TGTGCCAGTAGTGCGGGACAGGGGAATAATGAAAAACTGTTTTTT
.	TRBV9	15	TRBD2	TRBJ2-5	CASSVGPGLLETQYF	TGTGCCAGCAGCGTAGGTCCGGGACTACTCGAGACCCAGTACTTC